The 28 T cell receptor beta chains in this list originate from one sample, sequenced in a study of blood T cell repertoires in COVID-19. Method: immunoSEQ multiplex PCR; TCRdb's copy keeps in-frame clones and lacks some. The sample gives over 150,000 clones, about 89% of which show up once; under 2% is in the top ten. The sample consisted of peripheral blood. The receptor set was obtained from a man younger than 35 who had recovered from COVID-19.

This rearrangement joins TRBV2 to TRBJ2-7; 8 bases are shared with TRBD2. This CDR3 is built from 17 residues. V shed 10 bases, J shed 6 bases, and the junction held 23 bases outside the gene matches. CDR1 and CDR2 (germline): SNHLY, FYNNEI. The CDR3 reads CATSTQDSGAGVAEQYF. The CDR3 DNA reads as TGTGCCACTTCAACCCAGGACAGTGGAGCGGGAGTAGCCGAGCAGTACTTC.

The chain recombines TRBV9 with TRBJ2-7; 8 bases are a match to TRBD1. This CDR3 is 16 amino acids long. V shed 1 base and J 6 bases; nucleotides not matched to a gene: 12. Germline-derived CDR1 and CDR2 are SGDLS and YYNGEE. CDR3 sequence reads: CASSVMSGQGISEQYF. The CDR3, as DNA: TGTGCCAGCAGCGTAATGAGCGGACAGGGTATCTCCGAGCAGTACTTC. The full variable domain, with the rest looked up from reference TRBV9 and TRBJ2-7, is DSGVTQTPKHLITATGQRVTLRCSPRSGDLSVYWYQQSLDQGLQFLIQYYNGEERAKGNILERFSAQQFPDLHSELNLSSLELGDSALYFCASSVMSGQGISEQYFGPGTRLTVT.

This clone came up once. J is TRBJ1-2 and V is TRBV30; 10 bases agree with TRBD1. The CDR3 spans 15 residues. Unmatched junction bases numbered 7, after V lost 0 bases and J lost 6 bases. CDR1 and CDR2 (germline): GTSNPN, SVGIG (reference sequence). CDR3 loop: CAWSVALDRGHGYTF. The CDR3 nucleotides are TGTGCCTGGAGTGTAGCTTTAGACAGGGGGCATGGCTACACCTTC.

The chain is built from TRBV5-5 and TRBJ1-2, with D unclear. V dropped 1 base and J dropped 8 bases, with 18 bases sitting between them. Germline CDR1 is SGHKS and CDR2 is YYEKEE (reference sequence). The CDR3 extends over 15 amino acids. For the CDR3, the DNA is TGTGCCAGCAGCTTGTCCCAGGCTGCAACGAACGGCTACACCTTC. The encoded protein is CASSLSQAATNGYTF.

As concerns this clone: The junction does not match germline at one end; this may be a read error. The chain has TRBV7-7 and TRBJ2-5; 12 bases are a match to TRBD2. Germline values: CDR1 SSHAT, CDR2 FNYEAQ (reference sequence). The CDR3 is made up of 14 amino acids. The CDR3 sequence is CASSSSGRGETQYF. The CDR3 bases are TGTGCTAGCAGCTCTAGCGGGAGGGGAGAGACCCAGTACTTC.

This chain joins TRBV24-1 and TRBJ2-2; 10 bases map to TRBD2. CDR1 KGHDR and CDR2 SFDVKD come from the germline V gene. V was pared by 4 bases and J by 4 bases, with 5 bases of the junction left unmatched. This CDR3 comprises 16 residues. CDR3 residues: CATSDPLAGATGELFF. The CDR3 DNA follows: TGTGCCACCAGTGACCCTCTAGCGGGAGCCACCGGGGAGCTGTTTTTT.

CDR3 loop: CASSVPISSYNEQFF. CDR3 nucleotide sequence: TGTGCCAGCAGCGTGCCGATCAGCTCCTACAATGAGCAGTTCTTC. The genes are TRBV12-1 and TRBJ2-1; the table's D call of TRBD1 was not tested on the DNA. TRBV12-1 is a documented pseudogene. CDR3 length: 15 residues.

This rearrangement joins TRBV7-9 to TRBJ1-4, with D possibly matching TRBD1 (6 bases). CDR1 is SEHNR, CDR2 FQNEAQ, per germline (reference sequence). The CDR3 contains 17 residues. With 3 bases removed from V and 1 base from J, the gap between germline ends came to 15 bases. CDR3 protein: CASSFYGGRRTNEKLFF. The CDR3 nucleotides are TGTGCCAGCAGCTTCTACGGGGGGCGCAGAACTAATGAAAAACTGTTTTTT.

Remarks on this clone: Germline and junction disagree at one end, which may indicate a read error. The gene calls are TRBV10-3 and TRBJ1-4; a weak D match, TRBD1 (6 bases). Germline V lookup: CDR1 ENHRY, CDR2 SYGVKD. This CDR3 is built from 13 residues. The CDR3 spells CALSDRLNEKLFF. DNA of the CDR3: TGTGCCCTCAGCGACAGGCTTAATGAAAAACTGTTTTTT.

The chain recombines TRBV7-2 with TRBJ1-5; 7 bases align to TRBD1. This CDR3 contains 13 residues. Trimming took 4 bases from V and 6 from J; bases not matched to a gene: 3. In germline, CDR1 is SGHTA, CDR2 FQGNSA. For the CDR3, the DNA is TGTGCCAGCAGCTCGGGACAGAGTCAGCCCCAGCATTTT. It specifies CASSSGQSQPQHF. Full variable domain (outside the CDR3, taken from reference TRBV7-2 and TRBJ1-5): GAGVSQSPSNKVTEKGKDVELRCDPISGHTALYWYRQSLGQGLEFLIYFQGNSAPDKSGLPSDRFSAERTGGSVSTLTIQRTQQEDSAVYLCASSSGQSQPQHFGDGTRLSIL.

This CDR3 is CASSPLIGSYEQYF. The DNA for the CDR3 is TGTGCCAGCAGCCCCCTTATAGGGAGCTACGAGCAGTACTTC. This chain links TRBV11-2 with TRBJ2-7; D is possibly TRBD2 (5 bases). The CDR3 is 14 residues long. V was clipped by 5 bases and J by 3 bases, with 14 bases between them. Germline loops: CDR1 SGHAT, CDR2 FQNNGV.

V is TRBV10-1 and J is TRBJ2-2, with 12 bases matching TRBD2. The CDR3 is made up of 16 amino acids. Germline V gene lookup returns CDR1 WNHNN and CDR2 SYGVQD (reference sequence). V shed 2 bases, J shed 7 bases, and the junction held 5 bases outside the gene matches. CDR3 DNA: TGCGCCAGCAGTGAGAGACTAGCGGGAGAGGTCGGGGAGCTGTTTTTT. Translated, it gives CASSERLAGEVGELFF.

The rearrangement joins TRBV3-1 (or the pseudogene TRBV3-2) to TRBJ1-4, with D possibly matching TRBD1 (6 bases). Trimming took 5 bases from V and 8 from J, leaving 18 bases between them. The germline gives CDR1 LGHDT, CDR2 YNNKEL (reference sequence). This CDR3 contains 15 residues. The CDR3 loop is CASSIRQVGAEKLFF. The CDR3 coding sequence is TGTGCCAGCAGCATTCGACAGGTCGGGGCAGAAAAACTGTTTTTT.

This clone was counted between two and nine times. As DNA, the CDR3 is TGTGCCAGCAGTTTTCAGGCGAATCAGCCCCAGCATTTT. Its translation is CASSFQANQPQHF. This sequence joins TRBV12-3 or TRBV12-4 and TRBJ1-5; no clear D. This CDR3 is 13 amino acids long. V was cut by 3 bases and J by 4 bases, with 7 bases left in between.

The J gene is TRBJ2-7, the V gene TRBV5-1; 9 bases are shared with TRBD1. CDR1 is SGHRS and CDR2 is YFSETQ in the germline V gene. The V gene end was trimmed by 3 bases and the J gene end by 5 bases; junction bases not matched to a gene: 12. The CDR3 is made up of 16 amino acids. The CDR3, as DNA: TGCGCCAGCAGCTCGCTACAACCGGGACAGGGCAACGAGCAGTACTTC. Its protein is CASSSLQPGQGNEQYF.

The V gene is TRBV28, the J gene TRBJ2-2; 7 bases line up with TRBD2. Germline V gene lookup returns CDR1 MDHEN and CDR2 SYDVKM. The CDR3 length is 15 residues. V was clipped by 9 bases and J by 0 bases; unmatched bases: 7. CDR3 residues: CASLGEGANTGELFF. The CDR3 nucleotides read TGTGCCAGTCTGGGGGAGGGCGCGAACACCGGGGAGCTGTTTTTT.

The rearrangement uses TRBV4-3 and TRBJ2-1, with 10 bases that match TRBD2. This CDR3 has 16 amino acids. V shed 4 bases, J shed 3 bases, and the junction held 6 bases outside the gene matches. Germline loops: CDR1 LGHNA, CDR2 YSLEER. CDR3: CASSRTTSGFYNEQFF. The CDR3 nucleotides are TGCGCCAGCAGCCGGACGACTAGCGGGTTCTACAATGAGCAGTTCTTC.

In its sample, this clone was seen many times. The chain has TRBV4-2 and TRBJ2-2, with a weak D call TRBD2 (6 bases). This CDR3 has 16 amino acids. Germline CDR1 reads LGHNA; CDR2 reads YNFKEQ. The V end was cut by 3 bases, the J end by 4 bases, with 15 bases between. The DNA for the CDR3 is TGTGCCAGCAGCCACACCCCGGACTACCTCACCGGGGAGCTGTTTTTT. As protein: CASSHTPDYLTGELFF.

This chain connects TRBV5-1 to TRBJ1-6, with TRBD1 as a possible D gene (5 bases). The CDR3 has 15 residues. V lost 0 bases to trimming and J lost 7 bases, with 11 bases between them. The germline gives CDR1 SGHRS, CDR2 YFSETQ. This CDR3 is CASSLEAGSNSPLHF. For the CDR3, the DNA is TGCGCCAGCAGCTTGGAAGCAGGGTCCAATTCACCCCTCCACTTT.

A single count supports this clone. The chain employs TRBV7-9 and TRBJ2-1, with 15 bases identical to TRBD2. This CDR3 comprises 13 residues. With V trimmed by 7 bases and J by 14 bases, 6 bases remained unmatched. Germline V CDR1 and CDR2: SEHNR, FQNEAQ (reference sequence). CDR3 residues: CASTGLAGGPEFF. The DNA for the CDR3 is TGTGCCAGCACGGGACTAGCGGGAGGCCCGGAGTTCTTC.

V is TRBV6-5 and J is TRBJ1-2; no reliable D call. Trimming took 2 bases from V and 4 from J, leaving 14 bases between them. This CDR3 comprises 15 residues. Germline CDR1 and CDR2: MNHEY and SVGAGI. Written as DNA, the CDR3 is TGTGCCAGCAGTTACGAGTCCCGGCGGGGCTATGGCTACACCTTC. Encoded protein: CASSYESRRGYGYTF.

The chain has TRBV2 and TRBJ2-1; D is unresolved. Germline values: CDR1 SNHLY, CDR2 FYNNEI. Deletions cut 3 bases from V and 1 base from J, with 10 bases between. CDR3 length: 15 amino acids. The chain's CDR3 is CASSELVGSYNEQFF. Here the CDR3 DNA reads TGTGCCAGCAGTGAGTTGGTCGGGTCCTACAATGAGCAGTTCTTC.

The CDR3 DNA reads as TGTGCCAGCAGTGGGGGAGGGCCCCCAAATGAGCAGTTCTTC. This encodes CASSGGGPPNEQFF. The chain carries TRBV28 and TRBJ2-1, with 7 bases lining up with TRBD2. This CDR3 comprises 14 residues. Germline-derived CDR1 and CDR2 are MDHEN and SYDVKM. The V and J ends lost 5 bases and 7 bases, in that order; junction bases with no gene match: 8.

The rearrangement joins TRBV28 to TRBJ1-1; TRBD1 might be the D (5 bases). The CDR3 is 17 residues long. Germline lookup yields CDR1 MDHEN and CDR2 SYDVKM. The V end lost 5 bases, the J end lost 0 bases, and 19 bases lay between the germline ends. This chain's CDR3 is CASSGMSGVWMNTEAFF. Here the CDR3 DNA reads TGTGCCAGCAGTGGGATGTCGGGGGTTTGGATGAACACTGAAGCTTTCTTT. The full variable domain, completed using reference TRBV28 and TRBJ1-1, is DVKVTQSSRYLVKRTGEKVFLECVQDMDHENMFWYRQDPGLGLRLIYFSYDVKMKEKGDIPEGYSVSREKKERFSLILESASTNQTSMYLCASSGMSGVWMNTEAFFGQGTRLTVV.

The J gene is TRBJ1-1, the V gene TRBV30; D ambiguous. The CDR3 covers 13 residues. The germline V gene encodes CDR1 GTSNPN and CDR2 SVGIG (reference sequence). Trimming took off 0 bases at V and 3 bases at J, with 8 bases between the two ends. The CDR3 is CAWSVRRDTEAFF. The CDR3 region has the DNA TGTGCCTGGAGTGTACGGAGGGACACTGAAGCTTTCTTT.

This sequence joins TRBV15 and TRBJ2-7; D remains unclear. This CDR3 contains 11 residues. Germline V lookup: CDR1 LNHNV, CDR2 YYDKDF (reference sequence). The V end was cut by 5 bases, the J end by 6 bases, with 8 bases between. CDR3 sequence: CATSAGTEQYF. As DNA, the CDR3 is TGTGCCACCAGCGCAGGCACCGAGCAGTACTTC.

This clone was recorded at least ten times. The rearrangement uses TRBV6-4 and TRBJ2-2; a possible D gene is TRBD1 (7 bases). Germline CDR1 and CDR2: MRHNA and SNTAGT. The V gene lost 4 bases and the J gene lost 3 bases, with 9 bases spanning the gap. The CDR3 covers 14 residues. The CDR3, as DNA: TGTGCCAGCAGTGTCAGGGGGGACACCGGGGAGCTGTTTTTT. This translates into CASSVRGDTGELFF.

This clone was counted once. The rearrangement joins TRBV6-5 to TRBJ1-1; the D is unclear. V dropped 5 bases and J dropped 1 base, with 11 bases sitting between them. This CDR3 contains 14 residues. The germline CDR1 and CDR2 sequences are MNHEY and SVGAGI. The CDR3 loop is CASSTINRNTEAFF. The CDR3 coding sequence is TGTGCCAGCAGTACCATTAATAGGAACACTGAAGCTTTCTTT.